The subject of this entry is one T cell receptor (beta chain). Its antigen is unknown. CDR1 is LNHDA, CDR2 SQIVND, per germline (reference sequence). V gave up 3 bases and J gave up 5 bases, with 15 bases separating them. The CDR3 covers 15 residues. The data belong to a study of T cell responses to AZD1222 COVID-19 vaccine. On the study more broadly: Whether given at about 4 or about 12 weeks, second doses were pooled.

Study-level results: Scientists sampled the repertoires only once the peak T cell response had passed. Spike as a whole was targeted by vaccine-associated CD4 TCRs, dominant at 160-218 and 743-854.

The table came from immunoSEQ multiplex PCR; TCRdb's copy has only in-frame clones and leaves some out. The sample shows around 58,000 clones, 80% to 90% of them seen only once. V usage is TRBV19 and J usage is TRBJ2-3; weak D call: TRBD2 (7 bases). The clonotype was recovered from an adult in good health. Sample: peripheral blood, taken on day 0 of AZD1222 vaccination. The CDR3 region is CASSIRGAGGDTQYF. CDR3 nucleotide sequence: TGTGCCAGTAGTATCCGGGGGGCCGGCGGAGATACGCAGTATTTT.